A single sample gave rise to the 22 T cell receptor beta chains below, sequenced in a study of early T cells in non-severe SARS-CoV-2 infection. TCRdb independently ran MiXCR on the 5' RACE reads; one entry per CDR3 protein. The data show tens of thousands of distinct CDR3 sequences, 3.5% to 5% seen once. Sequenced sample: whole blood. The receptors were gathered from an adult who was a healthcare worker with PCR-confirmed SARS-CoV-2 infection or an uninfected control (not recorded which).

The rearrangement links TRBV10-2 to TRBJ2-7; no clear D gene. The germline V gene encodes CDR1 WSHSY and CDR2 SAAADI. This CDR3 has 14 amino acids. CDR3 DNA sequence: TGCGTCACCAGACTGACAAGGCTTCCCTACGAGCAGTACTTC. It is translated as CVTRLTRLPYEQYF.

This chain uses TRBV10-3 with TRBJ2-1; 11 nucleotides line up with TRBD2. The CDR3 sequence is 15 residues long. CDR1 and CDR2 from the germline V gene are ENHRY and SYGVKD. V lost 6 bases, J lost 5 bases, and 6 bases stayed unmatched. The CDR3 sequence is CAISLTSGVDNEQFF. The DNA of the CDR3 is TGTGCCATCAGCCTGACTAGCGGGGTTGACAATGAGCAGTTCTTC.

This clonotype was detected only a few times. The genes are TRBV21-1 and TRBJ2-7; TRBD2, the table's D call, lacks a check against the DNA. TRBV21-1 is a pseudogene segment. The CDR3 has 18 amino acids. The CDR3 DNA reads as TGTGCCAGCAGCGGTCCCCCAGGGCCACTCACTCACTCCTACGAGCAGTACTTC. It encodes CASSGPPGPLTHSYEQYF.

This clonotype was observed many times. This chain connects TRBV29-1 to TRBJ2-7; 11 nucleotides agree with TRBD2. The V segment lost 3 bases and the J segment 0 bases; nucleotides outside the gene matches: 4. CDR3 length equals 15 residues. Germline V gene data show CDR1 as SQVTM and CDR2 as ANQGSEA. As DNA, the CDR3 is TGCAGCGTTGATACTAGCGGGGGAAGCTCCTACGAGCAGTACTTC. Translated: CSVDTSGGSSYEQYF.

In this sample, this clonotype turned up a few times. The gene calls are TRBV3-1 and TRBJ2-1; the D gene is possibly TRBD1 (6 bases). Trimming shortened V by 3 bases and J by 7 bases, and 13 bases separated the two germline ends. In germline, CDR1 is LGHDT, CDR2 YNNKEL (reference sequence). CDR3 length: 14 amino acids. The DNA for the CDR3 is TGTGCCAGCAGCCAGGGGGCTCGGGTTAATGAGCAGTTCTTC. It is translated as CASSQGARVNEQFF.

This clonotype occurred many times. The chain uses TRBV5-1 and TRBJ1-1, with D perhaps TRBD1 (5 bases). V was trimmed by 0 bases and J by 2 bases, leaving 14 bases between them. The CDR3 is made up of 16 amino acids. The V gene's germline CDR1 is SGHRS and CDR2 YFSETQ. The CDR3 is CASSLGHAGGNTEAFF. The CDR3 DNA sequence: TGCGCCAGCAGCTTGGGGCACGCCGGGGGAAACACTGAAGCTTTCTTT.

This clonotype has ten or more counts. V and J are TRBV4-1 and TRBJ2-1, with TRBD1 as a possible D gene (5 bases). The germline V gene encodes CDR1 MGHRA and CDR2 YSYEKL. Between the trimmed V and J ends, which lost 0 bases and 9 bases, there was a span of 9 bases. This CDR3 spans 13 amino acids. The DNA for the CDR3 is TGCGCCAGCAGCCAAGATCGAACAGGTGAGCAGTTCTTC. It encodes CASSQDRTGEQFF.

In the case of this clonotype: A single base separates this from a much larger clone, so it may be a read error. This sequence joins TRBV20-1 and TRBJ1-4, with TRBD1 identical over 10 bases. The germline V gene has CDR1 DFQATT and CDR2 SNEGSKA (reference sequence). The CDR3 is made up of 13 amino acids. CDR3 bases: TGCAGTGCCGGGACAGGGGCTAATGGAAAACTGTTTTTT. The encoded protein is CSAGTGANGKLFF.

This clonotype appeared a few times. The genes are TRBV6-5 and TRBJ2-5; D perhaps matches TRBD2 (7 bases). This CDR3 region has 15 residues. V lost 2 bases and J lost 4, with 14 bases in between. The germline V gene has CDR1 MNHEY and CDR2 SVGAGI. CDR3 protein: CASSYPKGGTETQYF. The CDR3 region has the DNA TGTGCCAGCAGTTACCCGAAGGGGGGGACAGAGACCCAGTACTTC.

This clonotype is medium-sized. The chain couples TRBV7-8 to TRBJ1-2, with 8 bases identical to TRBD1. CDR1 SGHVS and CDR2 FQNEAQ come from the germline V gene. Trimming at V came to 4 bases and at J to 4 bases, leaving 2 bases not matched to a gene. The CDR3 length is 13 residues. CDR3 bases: TGTGCCAGCAGCTCCGGACAGGGCTATGGCTACACCTTC. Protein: CASSSGQGYGYTF.

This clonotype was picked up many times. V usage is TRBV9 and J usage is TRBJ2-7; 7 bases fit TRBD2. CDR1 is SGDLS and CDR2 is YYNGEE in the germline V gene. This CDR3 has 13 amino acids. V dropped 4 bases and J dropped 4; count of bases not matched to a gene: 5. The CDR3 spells CASSSWEGYEQYF. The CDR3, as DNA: TGTGCCAGCAGCTCCTGGGAGGGGTACGAGCAGTACTTC.

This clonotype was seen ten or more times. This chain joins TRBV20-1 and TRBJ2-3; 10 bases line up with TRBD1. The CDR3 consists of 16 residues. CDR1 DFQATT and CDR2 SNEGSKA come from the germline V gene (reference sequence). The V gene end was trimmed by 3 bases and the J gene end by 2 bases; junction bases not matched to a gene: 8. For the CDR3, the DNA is TGCAGTGCTAGTGCCGGGGACAGGGGAGCCACAGATACGCAGTATTTT. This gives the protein CSASAGDRGATDTQYF.

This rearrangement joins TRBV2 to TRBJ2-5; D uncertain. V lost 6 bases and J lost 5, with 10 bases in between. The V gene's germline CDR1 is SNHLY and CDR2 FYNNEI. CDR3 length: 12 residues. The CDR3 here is CASRFTGETQYF. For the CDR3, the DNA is TGTGCCAGCAGGTTTACTGGGGAGACCCAGTACTTC.

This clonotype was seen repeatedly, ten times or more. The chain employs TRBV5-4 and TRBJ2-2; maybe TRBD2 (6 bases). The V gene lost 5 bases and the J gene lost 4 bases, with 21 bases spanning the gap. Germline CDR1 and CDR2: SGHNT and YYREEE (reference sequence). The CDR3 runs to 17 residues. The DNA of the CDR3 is TGTGCCAGCAGTTCCATCGCTGGCGGGACCATCACCGGGGAGCTGTTTTTT. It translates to CASSSIAGGTITGELFF. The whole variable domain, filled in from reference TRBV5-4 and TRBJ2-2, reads ETGVTQSPTHLIKTRGQQVTLRCSSQSGHNTVSWYQQALGQGPQFIFQYYREEENGRGNFPPRFSGLQFPNYSSELNVNALELDDSALYLCASSSIAGGTITGELFFGEGSRLTVL.

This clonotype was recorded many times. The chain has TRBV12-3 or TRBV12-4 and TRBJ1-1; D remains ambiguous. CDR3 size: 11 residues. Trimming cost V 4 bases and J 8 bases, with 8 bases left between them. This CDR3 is CASSSGLEAFF. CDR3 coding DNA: TGTGCCAGCAGTTCCGGACTGGAAGCTTTCTTT.

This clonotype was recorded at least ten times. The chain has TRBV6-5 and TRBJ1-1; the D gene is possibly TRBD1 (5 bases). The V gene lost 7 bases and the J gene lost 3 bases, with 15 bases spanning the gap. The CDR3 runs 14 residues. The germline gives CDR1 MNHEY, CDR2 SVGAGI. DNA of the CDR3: TGTGCCAGCACCCCTTCAGGGCGGCACACTGAAGCTTTCTTT. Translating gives CASTPSGRHTEAFF.

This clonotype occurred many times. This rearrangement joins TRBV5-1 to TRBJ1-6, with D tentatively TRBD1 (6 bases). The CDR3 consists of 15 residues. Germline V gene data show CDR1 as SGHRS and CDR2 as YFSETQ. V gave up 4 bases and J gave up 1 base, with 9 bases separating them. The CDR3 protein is CASSLQGSYNSPLHF. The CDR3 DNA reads TGCGCCAGCAGCCTACAGGGATCCTATAATTCACCCCTCCACTTT. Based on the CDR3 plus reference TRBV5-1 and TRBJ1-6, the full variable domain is KAGVTQTPRYLIKTRGQQVTLSCSPISGHRSVSWYQQTPGQGLQFLFEYFSETQRNKGNFPGRFSGRQFSNSRSEMNVSTLELGDSALYLCASSLQGSYNSPLHFGNGTRLTVT.

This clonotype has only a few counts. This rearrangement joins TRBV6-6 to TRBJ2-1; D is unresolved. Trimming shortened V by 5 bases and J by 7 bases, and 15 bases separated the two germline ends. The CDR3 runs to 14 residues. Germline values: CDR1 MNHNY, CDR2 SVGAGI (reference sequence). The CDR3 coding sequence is TGTGCCAGCAGTCCCATCGGGCAGGTGAATGAGCAGTTCTTC. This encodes CASSPIGQVNEQFF.

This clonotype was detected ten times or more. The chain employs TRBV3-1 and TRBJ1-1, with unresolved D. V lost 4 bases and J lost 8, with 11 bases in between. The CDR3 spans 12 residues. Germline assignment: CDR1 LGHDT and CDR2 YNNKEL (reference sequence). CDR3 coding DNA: TGTGCCAGCAGCCTCGTGAATGGGGAAGCTTTCTTT. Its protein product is CASSLVNGEAFF.

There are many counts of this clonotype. The CDR3 here is CASSEGKTQYF. The CDR3 coding sequence is TGCGCCAGCAGTGAGGGGAAGACCCAGTACTTC. The chain employs TRBV10-2 and TRBJ2-5; D uncertain. The germline V gene encodes CDR1 WSHSY and CDR2 SAAADI. The ends were cut back, 2 bases at V and 6 bases at J, with 4 bases in the middle. The CDR3 covers 11 residues.

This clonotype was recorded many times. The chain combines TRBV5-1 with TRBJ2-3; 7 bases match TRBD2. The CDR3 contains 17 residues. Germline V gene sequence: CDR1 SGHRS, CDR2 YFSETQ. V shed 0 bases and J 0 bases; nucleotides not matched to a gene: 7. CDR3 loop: CASSLAPSGLSTDTQYF. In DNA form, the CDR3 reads TGCGCCAGCAGCTTGGCGCCTAGCGGACTGAGCACAGATACGCAGTATTTT.

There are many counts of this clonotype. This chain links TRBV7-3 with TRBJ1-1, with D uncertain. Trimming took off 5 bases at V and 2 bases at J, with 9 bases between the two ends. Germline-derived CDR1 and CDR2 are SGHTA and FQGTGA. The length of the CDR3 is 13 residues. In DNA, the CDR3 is TGTGCCAGCAGCGAAGTTGGAAACACTGAAGCTTTCTTT. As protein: CASSEVGNTEAFF. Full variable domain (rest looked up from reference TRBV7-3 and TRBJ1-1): GAGVSQTPSNKVTEKGKYVELRCDPISGHTALYWYRQSLGQGPEFLIYFQGTGAADDSGLPNDRFFAVRPEGSVSTLKIQRTERGDSAVYLCASSEVGNTEAFFGQGTRLTVV.